This T cell receptor (beta chain) appears in the sequencing data of a study of CD8+CD57+ T cells in acquired aplastic anemia. Study-wide background: Quantities of DNA derived from sorted CD4+ and CD8+ cells averaged around 3.2 ug. Study-wide findings and caveats: Patients and controls shared some 30 CD8+ CDR3 sequences, highly expressed in patients. Researchers reported that CD8+ Simpson's diversity was not significantly different in patients versus controls.

Germline CDR1 and CDR2: SGHDT and YYEEEE. The CDR3 is 16 residues long. V gave up 4 bases and J gave up 5 bases; unmatched junction bases: 13. It was genomic DNA that served as the template for profiling TCR beta VDJ and CDR3. TCRdb re-called the reads through MiXCR, storing one row per CDR3 protein. The sample holds about 250,000 distinct CDR3 sequences, 47% seen once. This clonotype was picked up many times. Its antigen is not known. All patients picked for sequencing had shown, by flow cytometry, an expansion of CD8+CD57+ cells. As a group, the patients uniformly had severe acquired aplastic anemia. The V gene is TRBV5-6, the J gene TRBJ1-1; 8 bases line up with TRBD1. The sequencing input was sorted CD4+, CD8+, or CD8+CD57+ T cells (not recorded which) from PBMCs. The sequence was collected from a human donor with aplastic anemia. CDR3 protein: CASSGRDRTSGTEAFF. DNA for the CDR3: TGTGCCAGCAGCGGCCGGGACAGGACCTCGGGGACTGAAGCTTTCTTT.